Listed here are 28 T cell receptor beta chains from one sample, sequenced in a study of shared clonotypes between healthy human individuals. This table comes from immunoSEQ multiplex PCR, and its TCRdb copy is limited to in-frame clones, with some not included. The repertoire holds approximately 1.9 million clones, with around 93% as singletons. Naive CD8 cells lacked CD45RO, underwent positive selection for CCR7 and left out terminally differentiated effector memory CD45RA+ cells. Sequencing was carried out using naive CD8+ T cells from PBMCs. These receptors came from a man aged 18 to 29 in good health. Some clones in this sample may be carry-over from other donors' samples.

The chain links TRBV10-3 to TRBJ2-5, with D perhaps matching TRBD2 (6 bases). Germline V gene data show CDR1 as ENHRY and CDR2 as SYGVKD. This CDR3 spans 17 amino acids. Trimming stripped 4 bases from V and 2 bases from J, with 20 bases between. The CDR3 loop reads CAISGTPAQRAQETQYF. CDR3 bases: TGTGCCATCAGTGGAACGCCGGCACAGCGGGCTCAAGAGACCCAGTACTTC.

The J gene is TRBJ2-7, the V gene TRBV7-8; TRBD2 is a possible D gene (6 bases). The germline V gene encodes CDR1 SGHVS and CDR2 FQNEAQ. V lost 2 bases and J lost 4, with 15 bases in between. This CDR3 comprises 15 residues. The CDR3 coding sequence is TGTGCCAGCAGCTTATTGCGGGGCGCAGCATACGAGCAGTACTTC. It translates to CASSLLRGAAYEQYF.

As to this clone: Other DNA sequences of this sample code for an identical CDR3. The chain is built from TRBV29-1 and TRBJ1-2; maybe TRBD1 (5 bases). Germline assignment: CDR1 SQVTM and CDR2 ANQGSEA. Trimming removed 5 bases at V and 2 bases at J, with 9 bases between. CDR3 length: 12 residues. The CDR3 spells CSVLGGNYGYTF. The CDR3 DNA reads as TGCAGCGTTCTCGGGGGGAACTATGGCTACACCTTC.

The rearrangement uses TRBV4-2 and TRBJ1-4, with 9 positions matching TRBD1. V shed 2 bases, J shed 5 bases, and the junction held 3 bases outside the gene matches. Per germline, CDR1 LGHNA and CDR2 YNFKEQ. The CDR3 covers 15 residues. CDR3 protein: CASSQYRGLNEKLFF. CDR3 DNA: TGTGCCAGCAGCCAATACAGGGGGCTCAATGAAAAACTGTTTTTT.

The chain has TRBV2 and TRBJ1-5; D remains unclear. The CDR3 covers 12 residues. Germline CDR1 reads SNHLY; CDR2 reads FYNNEI. Trimming removed 2 bases at V and 7 bases at J, with 6 bases between. In DNA form, the CDR3 reads TGTGCCAGCAGTGAAAGGGCCCAGCCCCAGCATTTT. It translates to CASSERAQPQHF.

The chain combines TRBV7-9 with TRBJ1-2; 8 nucleotides line up with TRBD1. CDR3 length equals 14 residues. The junction had 7 bases not matched to a gene; V was cut back by 3 bases and J by 7 bases. Germline-derived CDR1 and CDR2 are SEHNR and FQNEAQ (reference sequence). This CDR3 is CASSFSQGAGGYTF. DNA for the CDR3: TGTGCCAGCAGCTTCTCGCAGGGGGCGGGTGGCTACACCTTC.

The chain carries TRBV27 and TRBJ1-1; TRBD1 matches at 8 bases. Germline V gives CDR1 MNHEY, CDR2 SMNVEV (reference sequence). V trimming: 9 bases; J trimming: 0 bases; junction bases outside the gene matches: 6. The CDR3 length is 14 residues. As DNA, the CDR3 is TGTGCCAGTTTCCCAGGGGGCGTGAACACTGAAGCTTTCTTT. Residues: CASFPGGVNTEAFF.

CDR3 nucleotide sequence: TGTGCCAGCAGCCAATTTCGGGACAGAGGTAACTATGGCTACACCTTC. Amino acids: CASSQFRDRGNYGYTF. V and J are TRBV16 and TRBJ1-2; 7 positions agree with TRBD1. CDR3 size: 16 residues. CDR1 is KGHSY and CDR2 is FQNENV in the germline V gene. V was pared by 1 base and J by 1 base, with 6 bases of the junction left unmatched.

This chain connects TRBV19 to TRBJ2-3, with D unresolved. The CDR3 consists of 15 residues. Germline V CDR1 and CDR2: LNHDA, SQIVND (reference sequence). V lost 5 bases to trimming and J lost 3 bases, with 15 bases between them. CDR3 protein: CASSEWPLATDTQYF. CDR3 nucleotide sequence: TGTGCCAGTAGTGAATGGCCTCTGGCTACAGATACGCAGTATTTT.

This clone was counted once. The rearrangement uses TRBV30 and TRBJ1-2; D call uncertain. Germline-derived CDR1 and CDR2 are GTSNPN and SVGIG (reference sequence). V lost 0 bases to trimming and J lost 4 bases, with 21 bases between them. The CDR3 extends over 17 amino acids. CDR3 nucleotide sequence: TGTGCCTGGAGTGTAGGCCTCCCCTCCACCTCCTTCTATGGCTACACCTTC. Its translation is CAWSVGLPSTSFYGYTF.

The gene calls are TRBV28 and TRBJ1-3, with D tentatively TRBD1 (5 bases). The CDR3 runs to 15 residues. The germline V gene encodes CDR1 MDHEN and CDR2 SYDVKM. V was clipped by 6 bases and J by 4 bases, with 16 bases between them. This CDR3 reads CASRTGRLFGNTIYF. The CDR3 coding sequence is TGTGCCAGCAGAACAGGTCGGCTGTTCGGAAACACCATATATTTT.

The chain is built from TRBV29-1 and TRBJ2-2; D possibly corresponds to TRBD1 (5 bases). V dropped 0 bases and J dropped 6 bases, with 8 bases sitting between them. The germline CDR1 and CDR2 sequences are SQVTM and ANQGSEA. The CDR3 has 13 residues. The CDR3 DNA is TGCAGCGTTGAAGATGAAGGGGCCGGGGAGCTGTTTTTT. It yields the protein CSVEDEGAGELFF.

The chain combines TRBV19 with TRBJ2-3; 7 nucleotides align to TRBD2. The length of the CDR3 is 19 residues. J lost 2 bases, V lost 5 bases, and 19 bases had no gene match. Germline loops: CDR1 LNHDA, CDR2 SQIVND (reference sequence). This CDR3 is CASSDAPWLGRENTDTQYF. The CDR3 DNA is TGTGCCAGTAGTGATGCACCATGGCTGGGGCGGGAGAACACAGATACGCAGTATTTT.

The chain combines TRBV7-7 with TRBJ2-2, with 12 bases lining up with TRBD1. J was trimmed by 6 bases and V by 4 bases; bases with no gene match: 3. This CDR3 has 15 amino acids. Looked up from germline, CDR1 is SSHAT and CDR2 is FNYEAQ (reference sequence). This chain's CDR3 is CASSWGQGAAGELFF. CDR3 nucleotide sequence: TGTGCCAGCAGCTGGGGACAGGGGGCGGCCGGGGAGCTGTTTTTT. Together with reference TRBV7-7 and TRBJ2-2, the CDR3 gives the full variable domain: GAGVSQSPRYKVTKRGQDVTLRCDPISSHATLYWYQQALGQGPEFLTYFNYEAQPDKSGLPSDRFSAERPEGSISTLTIQRTEQRDSAMYRCASSWGQGAAGELFFGEGSRLTVL.

The chain joins TRBV2 to TRBJ1-4; no reliable D call. The CDR3 is 16 amino acids. V lost 1 base, J lost 4 bases, and 13 bases lay in between. Germline-derived CDR1 and CDR2 are SNHLY and FYNNEI. The DNA of the CDR3 is TGTGCCAGCAGTGAAGGGTGGGTCAGCCATAATGAAAAACTGTTTTTT. Translation: CASSEGWVSHNEKLFF.

The chain links TRBV5-1 to TRBJ2-3, with 8 bases lining up with TRBD1. This CDR3 comprises 20 residues. Germline V lookup: CDR1 SGHRS, CDR2 YFSETQ. Unmatched junction bases numbered 19, after V lost 3 bases and J lost 1 base. This CDR3 is CASSSTPPGQVLSRTDTQYF. The CDR3 DNA follows: TGCGCCAGCAGCTCAACACCCCCGGGACAGGTCCTCTCCCGCACAGATACGCAGTATTTT.

With regard to this clone: The sample carries other DNA sequences with the same CDR3. The chain links TRBV27 to TRBJ2-7; tentatively, D is TRBD1 or TRBD2 (5 bases each). Germline V CDR1 and CDR2: MNHEY, SMNVEV (reference sequence). The V and J ends lost 2 bases and 4 bases respectively, with 9 bases between them. The CDR3 consists of 13 residues. CDR3 coding DNA: TGTGCCAGCAGTTTAGGGACGGTATACGAGCAGTACTTC. Its protein product is CASSLGTVYEQYF.

In its sample, this clone was seen once. The chain has TRBV27 and TRBJ2-3; TRBD2 matches at 10 bases. The CDR3 spans 21 residues. The J segment lost 0 bases and the V segment lost 5 bases, leaving 20 bases of the junction unmatched. Germline lookup yields CDR1 MNHEY and CDR2 SMNVEV (reference sequence). CDR3: CASSPSSPASGSGGSTDTQYF. CDR3 bases: TGTGCCAGCAGTCCCAGTTCCCCGGCTAGCGGGAGCGGGGGGAGCACAGATACGCAGTATTTT.

This clone was recorded once. The chain recombines TRBV27 with TRBJ2-7; a weak D match, TRBD1 (5 bases). V lost 6 bases and J 3 bases, leaving 15 bases between the germline ends. CDR1 is MNHEY, CDR2 SMNVEV, per germline (reference sequence). CDR3 size: 14 residues. CDR3 in amino acids: CASSPFGQGYEQYF. The CDR3 DNA reads as TGTGCCAGCAGCCCCTTCGGGCAGGGCTACGAGCAGTACTTC.

The gene calls are TRBV27 and TRBJ2-4; the D gene is possibly TRBD1 (6 bases). The CDR3 covers 15 residues. V was trimmed by 0 bases and J by 5 bases, leaving 11 bases between them. Germline V gene lookup returns CDR1 MNHEY and CDR2 SMNVEV (reference sequence). The CDR3 reads CASSLSPEGENIQYF. The DNA of the CDR3 is TGTGCCAGCAGTTTATCCCCAGAGGGGGAAAACATTCAGTACTTC.

The rearrangement uses TRBV9 and TRBJ2-7; D unclear. Germline CDR1 and CDR2: SGDLS and YYNGEE. V lost 0 bases and J lost 2, with 9 bases in between. There are 14 residues in the CDR3. The CDR3 is CASSVALGTYEQYF. The CDR3 DNA follows: TGTGCCAGCAGCGTAGCTTTGGGTACCTACGAGCAGTACTTC.

The V and J genes are TRBV10-1 and TRBJ2-3; the D gene is possibly TRBD2 (5 bases). The germline V and J ends were trimmed by 10 bases and 6 bases, with 14 bases remaining between them. Germline V gives CDR1 WNHNN, CDR2 SYGVQD (reference sequence). This CDR3 is 12 amino acids long. As DNA, the CDR3 is TGCGCCACCTCGCACCGCGGGGATACGCAGTATTTT. Its protein product is CATSHRGDTQYF.

J is TRBJ2-1 and V is TRBV11-2, with TRBD2 identical over 12 bases. CDR3 length: 18 residues. Germline CDR1 SGHAT, CDR2 FQNNGV. V trimming: 2 bases; J trimming: 0 bases; junction bases outside the gene matches: 5. Here the CDR3 reads CASSLTSGRRSSYNEQFF. Written as DNA, the CDR3 is TGTGCCAGCAGCTTAACTAGCGGGAGGCGGAGCTCCTACAATGAGCAGTTCTTC.

The chain couples TRBV7-6 to TRBJ2-7; TRBD2 aligns across 9 bases. This CDR3 is built from 13 residues. Per the germline V gene, CDR1 is SGHVS and CDR2 is FNYEAQ. V shed 5 bases and J 5 bases; nucleotides not matched to a gene: 4. The CDR3 reads CASSILAGNEQYF. The CDR3 DNA is TGTGCCAGCAGCATACTAGCGGGTAACGAGCAGTACTTC. Variable domain in full (rest from reference TRBV7-6 and TRBJ2-7): GAGVSQSPRYKVTKRGQDVALRCDPISGHVSLYWYRQALGQGPEFLTYFNYEAQQDKSGLPNDRFSAERPEGSISTLTIQRTEQRDSAMYRCASSILAGNEQYFGPGTRLTVT.

This rearrangement joins TRBV27 to TRBJ2-2; TRBD1 agrees at 7 bases. This CDR3 is built from 16 residues. Germline trimming cut 5 bases from V and 4 bases from J; bases unmatched to any gene: 10. CDR1 is MNHEY and CDR2 is SMNVEV in the germline V gene (reference sequence). CDR3 nucleotide sequence: TGTGCCAGCAGTCTCTATACAGGGGCGGGCACCGGGGAGCTGTTTTTT. It yields the protein CASSLYTGAGTGELFF.

This clone was observed once. The chain has TRBV9 and TRBJ2-7, with TRBD2 matching over 10 bases. From germline, CDR1 is SGDLS and CDR2 YYNGEE. V shed 4 bases and J 7 bases; nucleotides not matched to a gene: 8. This CDR3 comprises 14 residues. CDR3 region: CASSPIAGGMEQYF. DNA of the CDR3: TGTGCCAGCAGCCCAATAGCGGGAGGCATGGAGCAGTACTTC.

The chain recombines TRBV27 with TRBJ2-1, with 12 bases that match TRBD2. The germline V gene encodes CDR1 MNHEY and CDR2 SMNVEV (reference sequence). V trimming: 6 bases; J trimming: 10 bases; junction bases outside the gene matches: 10. This CDR3 is 15 amino acids long. CDR3 nucleotide sequence: TGTGCCAGCAGGCCCACTAGCGGGAGGACGGTGGAGCAGTTCTTC. This translates into CASRPTSGRTVEQFF.

J is TRBJ1-4 and V is TRBV4-1; D is uncertain. The CDR3 consists of 14 residues. V was cut by 1 base and J by 14 bases, with 17 bases left in between. The germline V gene has CDR1 MGHRA and CDR2 YSYEKL. DNA of the CDR3: TGCGCCAGCAGCCAAGCCATTAGGGAAGGGTTGCTGTTTTTT. Amino acids: CASSQAIREGLLFF.